The entry below gives a single T cell receptor (beta chain) sequence along with its context. Its antigen is undetermined. The germline V gene has CDR1 MNHEY and CDR2 SMNVEV (reference sequence). V lost 0 bases and J lost 6, with 12 bases in between. CDR3 size: 15 residues. These data are taken from a study of OX40 agonist ivuxolimab in advanced cancers. Looking at the study overall: With ivuxolimab, an agonistic anti-OX40 (CD134) antibody, patients were treated. A male proportion of approximately 80% was recorded, with mean age about 60 years and range about 20 to 79. Study-level results: Low normalized T-cell clonal expansion also characterized some of the nonresponders.

Repertoires were generated with immunoSEQ multiplex PCR, while TCRdb's copy carries only in-frame clones and drops some. The sample shows approximately 25,000 clones, 65% to 90% of them seen only once. Baseline was the first blood sampling point, followed by cycle 4 day 1 and cycle 7 day 1. The chain employs TRBV27 and TRBJ1-5, with D maybe TRBD1 (6 bases). This clonotype originated in an adult with an advanced solid tumor such as melanoma, head and neck, liver or kidney cancer. Here the sequenced sample was CD4+ or CD8+ T cells sorted from blood, taken in a trial of the OX40 agonist ivuxolimab. CDR3 DNA sequence: TGTGCCAGCAGTTTATCCGGCAGGGGTGGTCAGCCCCAGCATTTT. It encodes CASSLSGRGGQPQHF.